This TCR beta chain was identified in a study of CXCR3-negative and CXCR3-positive naive CD8 T cells. Study summary: Per library, roughly 1.6 +/- 0.3 million reads; 120 million to 150 million TRB reads overall.

Study-wide results and caveats: CXCR3-positive naive cells had more hydrophobic TRB CDR3s than CXCR3-negative naive cells. Similar TRBV-TRBJ usage was seen in naive cells (both CXCR3-negative and CXCR3-positive), but memory cells differed.

The TRB cDNA libraries were prepared by 5' RACE with UMI labels. TCRdb re-called the 5' RACE reads; one entry per CDR3 protein, DNA not given. Its table lists 70,000 to 95,000 distinct CDR3 sequences. Germline V gene data show CDR1 as SNHLY and CDR2 as FYNNEI. There are 17 residues in the CDR3. Cells classed as naive CD8+ T cells were CD45RO-CCR7+CD27+CD95-. Concerning this clonotype: Antigen: not known.

The source of this sequence is a human donor in good health. Some clones in this sample may be carry-over from other donors' samples. This chain connects TRBV2 to TRBJ2-1; TCRdb indicates TRBD1, and absent DNA this call remains unverified. The material sequenced was naive CXCR3- CD8+ T cells from blood. Specified subset: CD45RO-CCR7+CD27+CD95- naive CD8+ T cells lacking CXCR3 (TNR3-). CDR3 residues: CASSGPGQGGLGNEQFF.